This TCR beta chain was sequenced during a study of blood T cells in healthy people across ages (dated by TCRdb to the mid-2010s). At the level of the whole study: Template switching captured roughly one uniquely barcoded TCR beta cDNA molecule per two T cells in model experiments. The study measured age-related changes in TCR beta repertoire diversity using deep sequencing normalized with unique cDNA molecular identifiers. Donors were grouped into four age groups: young (average approximately 16 years), middle-aged (approximately 41), aged (62) and long-lived (about 90). To avoid experimental bias, donors of different ages were spread randomly across the sequencing lanes. Two additional independent replicas of 1 million unique cDNA reads from the same blood draw were analyzed for two donors (one aged 18 to 29 and one aged 80 or older).

The library was made by 5' RACE. Sequenced using an Illumina HiSeq 2500. A second roughly 7 to 11 cycle PCR used a sample-barcoded 5' primer and a J-beta primer mix. A unique molecular identifier was introduced onto each TCR beta cDNA molecule by a template-switch 5' adaptor carrying 12 random nucleotides. Each sample yielded at least 2.5 million CDR3-containing paired-end reads. All of the RNA was converted into first-strand cDNA using the Mint cDNA synthesis kit, with a TRBC-specific oligonucleotide serving as the primer. Following uracil-DNA glycosylase treatment, all cDNA underwent a first 18-cycle PCR with the universal primers M1SS and BC2_uni_R. Per the authors' processing: Each sample was normalized by randomly selecting 1 million high-quality reads, each carrying a distinct molecular identifier. Reads with shared molecular identifiers were discarded instead of being binned into consensus sequences. MiTCR, with a Q25 quality threshold and the strictest error-elimination algorithm, was used for CDR3 identification, clonotype clustering and error correction. A nonparametric unseen species model with Euler transformation was used to estimate a lower bound on total TCR beta diversity. TCRdb took the public reads, trimmed them with fastp at Q25, ran MiXCR for clone calling and kept in-frame beta chains. Rows with one shared CDR3 protein collapse into an entry with the most common genes and DNA. TCRdb, not the original authors, processed these V and J calls. The sample table contains more than 1,400,000 distinct CDR3 sequences; only one count was recorded for 35% to 45% of them. Roughly 7.9% of the sample goes to the ten largest clones.

Systemically healthy Caucasian individuals from Russia, 35 to 50 in total and aged roughly 6 to 95 years, were included as donors. Approximately 11 milliliters of peripheral blood were drawn from each donor into EDTA-treated Vacutainer tubes. Ficoll-Paque density-gradient centrifugation was used to isolate PBMCs, with at least 7 million per sample. Trizol reagent was used to extract total RNA from the PBMCs, yielding at least 5.5 micrograms per sample. Naive CD45RAhigh/CD27high T cell percentages were measured by flow cytometry on a PBMC aliquot from every donor. The paper's findings and limits, for the study overall: Compared with the aged group, more naive CD4+ T cells, fewer expanded clones and increased TCR diversity were shown by the long-lived group, suggesting age selection. There was a strong correlation between observed TCR beta diversity and the percentage of naive T cells measured by flow cytometry. Estimates of total diversity based on one million sequenced T cells were regarded as lower bounds and as underestimates. Bulk unsorted PBMC profiling prevented conclusive comparison of naive and antigen-experienced compartments. Donor CMV infection status was unknown, potentially confounding age-related changes in expanded clonotypes. Observed TCR beta diversity per million T cells fell roughly linearly with age, and a significant reduction was already apparent by age around 39.

CDR1 and CDR2 (MNHEY, SVGAGI) derive from the germline V gene. The CDR3 covers 13 residues, taking in both the cysteine and the phenylalanine. Only CDR3 DNA is held: 39 bases, read in frame from base 1. Between the V and J ends, shortened by 10 bases and 7 bases respectively, the junction contains 14 bases. Comment on this clonotype: The antigen this receptor binds is unknown. No base quality information exists; no much larger clone differs at one position.

The source material was blood. This clonotype was sampled from a young woman in good health. The chain joins TRBV6-5 to TRBJ1-6, with no reliable assignment of the D segment. The CDR3 sequence is CATTVGHNSPLHF. The nucleotide sequence is TGTGCCACAACGGTGGGCCACAATTCACCCCTCCACTTT.